The rows below give T cell receptor beta chains drawn from one sample of a study of T cell changes during pregnancy in multiple sclerosis. Only in-frame clones appear in the TCRdb table, and some are missing; sequencing was by immunoSEQ multiplex PCR. The sample contains 95,000 to 110,000 clones, roughly 93% of which appear only once. The sequencing here drew on peripheral blood, taken after pregnancy. The receptors here all came from a female donor with multiple sclerosis, enrolled in a pregnancy study. The CDR3 runs from the conserved cysteine through the conserved F or W. A D gene is named only where the DNA matches it firmly. Clone size is given for some rows only: seen once, a few or many times, or a class if the clone is expanded.

j_call: TRBJ1-5; clone_size: .; v_call: TRBV6-4; d_call: TRBD1; cdr3_nt: TGTGCCAGCAGTGTGGTCAGGGGGCCTTATCAGCCCCAGCATTTT; cdr3_aa: CASSVVRGPYQPQHF
j_call: TRBJ2-5; clone_size: .; v_call: TRBV1; d_call: .; cdr3_nt: TGCACCAGCGTCTTACCGGGACAGGGGGGACAAGAGACCCAGTACTTC; cdr3_aa: CTSVLPGQGGQETQYF
j_call: TRBJ1-2; clone_size: .; v_call: TRBV7-9; d_call: .; cdr3_nt: TGTGCCAGCAGCTACCCAGGGTTCGGCGGCTACACCTTC; cdr3_aa: CASSYPGFGGYTF
j_call: TRBJ2-1; clone_size: .; v_call: TRBV30; d_call: TRBD2; cdr3_nt: TGTGCCTGGAGTACGAAATCTAGCGGGAGGGCCCGTGAGCAGTTCTTC; cdr3_aa: CAWSTKSSGRAREQFF
j_call: TRBJ2-7; clone_size: .; v_call: TRBV1; d_call: .; cdr3_nt: TGCACCAGCAGCCAATTGGGACAGCAAACCTACGAGCAGTACTTC; cdr3_aa: CTSSQLGQQTYEQYF
j_call: TRBJ1-4; clone_size: .; v_call: TRBV2; d_call: TRBD1; cdr3_nt: TGTGCCAGCAGGACGGGGGACAGGCTAGGAAAACTGTTTTTT; cdr3_aa: CASRTGDRLGKLFF
j_call: TRBJ2-7; clone_size: few; v_call: TRBV9; d_call: TRBD1; cdr3_nt: TGTGCCAGCAGCGCAATAGACAGGGATGAGCAGTACTTC; cdr3_aa: CASSAIDRDEQYF
j_call: TRBJ2-1; clone_size: .; v_call: TRBV7-8; d_call: TRBD2; cdr3_nt: TGTGCCAGCAGCCTCAGAAGCGGGGGATTCTACAATGAGCAGTTCTTC; cdr3_aa: CASSLRSGGFYNEQFF
j_call: TRBJ2-7; clone_size: .; v_call: TRBV27; d_call: TRBD1; cdr3_nt: TGTGCCAGCAGTCTATACGGGACAGGGTATGCCTACGAGCAGTACTTC; cdr3_aa: CASSLYGTGYAYEQYF
j_call: TRBJ2-3; clone_size: .; v_call: TRBV29-1; d_call: .; cdr3_nt: TGCAGCGTTGTTTTTGTGGGGGGAGGACCTACGCAGTATTTT; cdr3_aa: CSVVFVGGGPTQYF
j_call: TRBJ1-1; clone_size: .; v_call: TRBV10-3; d_call: .; cdr3_nt: TGTGCCATCAAGAGGGAAGGGCACACTGAAGCTTTCTTT; cdr3_aa: CAIKREGHTEAFF
j_call: TRBJ2-5; clone_size: once; v_call: TRBV29-1; d_call: TRBD1; cdr3_nt: TGCAGCGCCGGACAGGGGGCCGCGACCCAGTACTTC; cdr3_aa: CSAGQGAATQYF
j_call: TRBJ2-1; clone_size: .; v_call: TRBV4-2; d_call: .; cdr3_nt: TGTGCCAGCAGCCCCCCGGGATACAATGAGCAGTTCTTC; cdr3_aa: CASSPPGYNEQFF
j_call: TRBJ1-5; clone_size: .; v_call: TRBV6-1; d_call: TRBD1; cdr3_nt: TGTGCCAGCAGTGGGGACAGGGGCGCGGGTCAGCCCCAGCATTTT; cdr3_aa: CASSGDRGAGQPQHF
j_call: TRBJ2-5; clone_size: .; v_call: TRBV5-1; d_call: .; cdr3_nt: TGCGCCAGCAGCTTTGAGCTAGGAGAGACCCAGTACTTC; cdr3_aa: CASSFELGETQYF
j_call: TRBJ1-5; clone_size: .; v_call: TRBV18; d_call: .; cdr3_nt: TGTGCCTCTCGCGGAGGGGGGGTAAGCAATCAGCCCCAGCATTTT; cdr3_aa: CASRGGGVSNQPQHF
j_call: TRBJ1-1; clone_size: .; v_call: TRBV6-6; d_call: .; cdr3_nt: TGTGCCAGCAGTTACTCAAGGAGGCCTAACACTGAAGCTTTCTTT; cdr3_aa: CASSYSRRPNTEAFF
j_call: TRBJ1-4; clone_size: .; v_call: TRBV9; d_call: .; cdr3_nt: TGTGCCAGCAGCGTAGGGCCCAATGAAAAACTGTTTTTT; cdr3_aa: CASSVGPNEKLFF
j_call: TRBJ1-1; clone_size: .; v_call: TRBV10-3; d_call: .; cdr3_nt: TGTGCCATCAGTGATTCAGGAATGAACACTGAAGCTTTCTTT; cdr3_aa: CAISDSGMNTEAFF
j_call: TRBJ1-1; clone_size: .; v_call: TRBV7-6; d_call: TRBD1; cdr3_nt: TGTGCCAGCAGCATTCTACAGGGGATGAACACTGAAGCTTTCTTT; cdr3_aa: CASSILQGMNTEAFF
j_call: TRBJ1-5; clone_size: .; v_call: TRBV7-2; d_call: TRBD1; cdr3_nt: TGTGCCAGCAGCACTGGACAGGGCTTTTGGCAGCCCCAGCATTTT; cdr3_aa: CASSTGQGFWQPQHF
j_call: TRBJ1-2; clone_size: .; v_call: TRBV28; d_call: TRBD1; cdr3_nt: TGTGCCAGCAGTTTCTCCTTGACAGGGTCCGGCTACACCTTC; cdr3_aa: CASSFSLTGSGYTF
j_call: TRBJ1-1; clone_size: .; v_call: TRBV14; d_call: .; cdr3_nt: TGTGCCAGCAGCCAAGGATACATGAACACTGAAGCTTTCTTT; cdr3_aa: CASSQGYMNTEAFF
j_call: TRBJ2-7; clone_size: once; v_call: TRBV6-1; d_call: TRBD2; cdr3_nt: TGTGCCAGCAGTAAAGGGACTAGCGGCCCCTACGAGCAGTACTTC; cdr3_aa: CASSKGTSGPYEQYF
j_call: TRBJ1-2; clone_size: .; v_call: TRBV18; d_call: TRBD1; cdr3_nt: TGTGCCAGCTCACCACTCGTCGTAGGGGGCATCTTCTATGGCTACACCTTC; cdr3_aa: CASSPLVVGGIFYGYTF
j_call: TRBJ2-2; clone_size: .; v_call: TRBV5-4; d_call: .; cdr3_nt: TGTGCCAGCAGCTTGCAGGGTACGAACACCGGGGAGCTGTTTTTT; cdr3_aa: CASSLQGTNTGELFF
j_call: TRBJ2-1; clone_size: .; v_call: TRBV5-1; d_call: TRBD2; cdr3_nt: TGCGCCAGCAGCCGTGGACTAGCGGGAGTTAATGAGCAGTTCTTC; cdr3_aa: CASSRGLAGVNEQFF
j_call: TRBJ2-1; clone_size: .; v_call: TRBV18; d_call: .; cdr3_nt: TGTGCCACCCTCGGGGGCTCCTACAATGAGCAGTTCTTC; cdr3_aa: CATLGGSYNEQFF
j_call: TRBJ2-7; clone_size: once; v_call: TRBV6-5; d_call: TRBD1; cdr3_nt: TGTGCCAGCAGCCCCCTGGGGACAGGGTACTACGAGCAGTACTTC; cdr3_aa: CASSPLGTGYYEQYF
j_call: TRBJ1-4; clone_size: .; v_call: TRBV19; d_call: .; cdr3_nt: TGTGCCAGTAGTATAGGCCCTCCTGTGACAGGCAATGAAAAACTGTTTTTT; cdr3_aa: CASSIGPPVTGNEKLFF
j_call: TRBJ1-5; clone_size: .; v_call: TRBV4-3; d_call: .; cdr3_nt: TGCGCCAGCAGCCAAGATACTAGGGTCCTTCAGCCCCAGCATTTT; cdr3_aa: CASSQDTRVLQPQHF
j_call: TRBJ1-3; clone_size: few; v_call: TRBV4-2; d_call: .; cdr3_nt: TGTGCCAGCAGCCAAGAAGAAGGGGCCTCTGGAAACACCATATATTTT; cdr3_aa: CASSQEEGASGNTIYF
j_call: TRBJ2-7; clone_size: .; v_call: TRBV20-1; d_call: .; cdr3_nt: TGCAGTGCTAGAGAGGAGTACGAGCAGTACTTC; cdr3_aa: CSAREEYEQYF